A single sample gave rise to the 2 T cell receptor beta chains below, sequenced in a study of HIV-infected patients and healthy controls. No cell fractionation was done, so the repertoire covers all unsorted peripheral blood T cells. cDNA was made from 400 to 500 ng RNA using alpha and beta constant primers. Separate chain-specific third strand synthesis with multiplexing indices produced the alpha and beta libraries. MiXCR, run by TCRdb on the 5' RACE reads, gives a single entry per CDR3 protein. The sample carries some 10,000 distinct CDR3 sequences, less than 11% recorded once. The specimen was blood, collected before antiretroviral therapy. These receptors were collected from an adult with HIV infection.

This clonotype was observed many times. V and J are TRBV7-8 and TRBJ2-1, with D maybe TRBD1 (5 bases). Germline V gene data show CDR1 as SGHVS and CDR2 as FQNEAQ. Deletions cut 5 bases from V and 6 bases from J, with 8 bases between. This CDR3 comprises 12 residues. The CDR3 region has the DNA TGTGCCAGCAGCCCCCAGGGCAATGAGCAGTTCTTC. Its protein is CASSPQGNEQFF. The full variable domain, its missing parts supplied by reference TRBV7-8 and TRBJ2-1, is GAGVSQSPRYKVAKRGQDVALRCDPISGHVSLFWYQQALGQGPEFLTYFQNEAQLDKSGLPSDRFFAERPEGSVSTLKIQRTQQEDSAVYLCASSPQGNEQFFGPGTRLTVL.

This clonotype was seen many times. Here the CDR3 reads CAWTAPGNTIYF. For the CDR3, the DNA is TGTGCCTGGACGGCACCTGGAAACACCATATATTTT. This chain connects TRBV30 to TRBJ1-3; no definite D call. Trimming shortened V by 4 bases and J by 2 bases, and 6 bases separated the two germline ends. CDR1 is GTSNPN and CDR2 is SVGIG in the germline V gene (reference sequence). This CDR3 spans 12 amino acids.